This T cell receptor (beta chain) was profiled in a study of neoadjuvant anti-PD-1 for oral cavity cancer. Across the study: Patients mostly received three to four biweekly nivolumab doses at 3 mg/kg before surgery.

This clone showed up just once. What it binds is not known. TCRdb's copy holds only in-frame clones and misses some; the assay was immunoSEQ multiplex PCR. The sample yields roughly 68,000 clones, 80% to 90% seen once. This CDR3 spans 12 amino acids. Trimming cost V 4 bases and J 3 bases; bases outside gene matches: 3. Per germline, CDR1 SQVTM and CDR2 ANQGSEA. The time point was: after neoadjuvant nivolumab, at surgical resection. These oral cavity squamous cell carcinomas were HPV-negative and locally advanced. Notes on the study in general: Higher pretreatment Treg/Th17 ratios tracked higher pretreatment blood clonality.

Here the sequenced sample was PBMCs, taken after nivolumab (anti-PD-1) treatment. This sequence was found in a person aged 35-79 years with oral cavity squamous cell carcinoma. The chain is built from TRBV29-1 and TRBJ2-7; 7 bases agree with TRBD1. The CDR3 loop reads CSVGSGGYEQYF. In DNA form, the CDR3 reads TGCAGCGTTGGTTCAGGGGGCTACGAGCAGTACTTC.